A single sample is the source of the 32 T cell receptor beta chains below, sequenced in a study of metastatic and nonmetastatic thyroid tumors. No treatment of any kind had been given to any patient before thyroid surgery. MiXCR was used by TCRdb to re-call the PCR reads. The sample carries around 50,000 clones, 25% to 35% recorded once. The sample comprised blood. These receptors were obtained from a female donor with papillary thyroid cancer or a benign thyroid nodule (not recorded which). Some clones in this sample may be carry-over from other donors' samples.

This clone came up a few times. The rearrangement joins TRBV28 to TRBJ1-6; unclear D gene. V lost 8 bases to trimming and J lost 2 bases, with 10 bases between them. Germline loops: CDR1 MDHEN, CDR2 SYDVKM. This CDR3 region has 14 residues. In DNA form, the CDR3 reads TGTGCCAGCCGTAGGACGGCCTATAATTCACCCCTCCACTTT. Amino acids: CASRRTAYNSPLHF.

The rearrangement joins TRBV12-3 or TRBV12-4 to TRBJ2-7, with D unresolved. V shed 3 bases and J shed 2 bases, with 8 bases lying between them. This CDR3 region has 13 residues. The chain's CDR3 is CASSFGIAYEQYF. The CDR3 region has the DNA TGTGCCAGCAGTTTCGGCATAGCCTACGAGCAGTACTTC.

Worth noting for this clone: One end of the junction does not line up with germline, which may come from a read error. This chain connects TRBV28 to TRBJ2-1, with 9 nucleotides matching TRBD2. Germline V lookup: CDR1 MDHEN, CDR2 SYDVKM. CDR3 size: 13 residues. The CDR3 here is CASSSQPGTSRVF. CDR3 coding DNA: TGTGCCAGCAGTTCCCAACCCGGGACTAGCCGTGTCTTC.

The chain joins TRBV5-1 to TRBJ2-3, with 9 bases that match TRBD1. V was pared by 5 bases and J by 1 base, with 2 bases of the junction left unmatched. The CDR3 consists of 14 residues. Germline-derived CDR1 and CDR2 are SGHRS and YFSETQ. CDR3 loop: CASSRDRGTDTQYF. DNA for the CDR3: TGCGCCAGCAGTCGGGACAGGGGCACAGATACGCAGTATTTT.

The rearrangement links TRBV7-9 to TRBJ2-7, with 8 bases aligning to TRBD1. The CDR3 has 13 residues. CDR1 is SEHNR, CDR2 FQNEAQ, per germline (reference sequence). V lost 5 bases and J lost 5; bases outside the gene matches: 5. The CDR3 loop is CASSTGQGNEQYF. The CDR3 DNA follows: TGTGCCAGCAGCACAGGACAGGGAAACGAGCAGTACTTC.

The sample holds many counts of this clone. V gene TRBV6-1 combines with J gene TRBJ2-1; 8 bases fit TRBD2. Germline V CDR1 and CDR2: MNHNS, SASEGT. V was pared by 4 bases and J by 8 bases, with 10 bases of the junction left unmatched. The CDR3 runs to 15 residues. CDR3 region: CASSVESGSGDEQFF. In DNA, the CDR3 is TGTGCCAGCAGTGTGGAGAGCGGGAGTGGGGATGAGCAGTTCTTC.

J is TRBJ2-3 and V is TRBV4-3; D is unresolved. CDR1 is LGHNA, CDR2 YSLEER, per germline. The V gene lost 0 bases and the J gene lost 0 bases, with 13 bases spanning the gap. This CDR3 has 17 amino acids. CDR3 sequence reads: CASSQEPPGTSTDTQYF. The CDR3 DNA reads as TGCGCCAGCAGCCAAGAACCCCCAGGTACTAGCACAGATACGCAGTATTTT.

This clone was seen a handful of times. This chain connects TRBV12-3 or TRBV12-4 to TRBJ1-4; no definite D call. Trimming pared 7 bases from V and 7 bases from J, leaving 10 bases between. The CDR3 is 12 amino acids. The CDR3 sequence is CASTAPGEKLFF. CDR3 nucleotide sequence: TGTGCCAGCACAGCACCGGGTGAAAAACTGTTTTTT.

This clone was seen only once. The chain links TRBV20-1 to TRBJ2-3; TRBD2 aligns across 9 bases. CDR3 length equals 13 residues. The germline gives CDR1 DFQATT, CDR2 SNEGSKA (reference sequence). This chain's CDR3 is CRALSGSADTQYF. CDR3 sequence (DNA): TGCAGAGCTCTTAGCGGGAGCGCAGATACGCAGTATTTT.

This clone was counted between two and nine times. In nucleotides, the CDR3 is TGTGCCAGCAAAAGAACCGACCTCGGGACTTCACCCCTCCACTTT. It specifies CASKRTDLGTSPLHF. V and J are TRBV6-1 and TRBJ1-6; D might be TRBD1 (5 bases). V was cut by 7 bases and J by 9 bases, with 19 bases left in between. Germline V lookup: CDR1 MNHNS, CDR2 SASEGT. The CDR3 extends over 15 amino acids.

CDR3 in amino acids: CASSLDGNNSPLHF. The CDR3, as DNA: TGCGCCAGCAGCTTGGATGGAAATAATTCACCCCTCCACTTT. The chain has TRBV5-1 and TRBJ1-6; unclear D gene. Trimming removed 0 bases from V and 5 bases from J, with 6 bases in between. The length of the CDR3 is 14 residues. Looked up from germline, CDR1 is SGHRS and CDR2 is YFSETQ.

There are a few counts of this clone. The genes are TRBV19 and TRBJ2-6; D assignment may be TRBD1 or TRBD2 (5 bases each). CDR3 length equals 18 residues. V was shortened by 5 bases and J by 5 bases, with 22 bases between the two germline ends. CDR1 LNHDA and CDR2 SQIVND come from the germline V gene (reference sequence). The CDR3, as DNA: TGTGCCAGTAGTCCCCTCCCCGGGACGGATTATAGGGCCAACGTCCTGACTTTC. It is translated as CASSPLPGTDYRANVLTF.

The sample holds many counts of this clone. The V call is TRBV2, the J call TRBJ2-2, with 12 bases identical to TRBD2. Germline V CDR1 and CDR2: SNHLY, FYNNEI. This CDR3 is built from 15 residues. The ends lost 8 bases at V and 8 bases at J; junction bases unmatched: 9. The DNA of the CDR3 is TGTGCCAGCTCAGGACTAGCGGGACTTGGTGGGGAGCTGTTTTTT. Amino acid sequence: CASSGLAGLGGELFF.

This clone appeared a few times. The CDR3 reads CASGRTGSNQPQHF. In DNA, the CDR3 is TGTGCCAGCGGCCGCACAGGGAGCAATCAGCCCCAGCATTTT. The rearrangement joins TRBV27 to TRBJ1-5, with D perhaps TRBD1 (6 bases). Trimming took 8 bases from V and 1 from J, leaving 12 bases between them. This CDR3 has 14 amino acids. Germline loops: CDR1 MNHEY, CDR2 SMNVEV (reference sequence).

The chain carries TRBV27 and TRBJ2-7; 7 bases agree with TRBD2. V shed 6 bases and J 2 bases; nucleotides not matched to a gene: 13. The CDR3 consists of 16 residues. The V gene's germline CDR1 is MNHEY and CDR2 SMNVEV (reference sequence). Here the CDR3 reads CASRKIGERDAYEQYF. The CDR3, as DNA: TGTGCCAGCAGGAAAATCGGCGAGCGGGACGCCTACGAGCAGTACTTC.

The table lists this clone with a few counts. The J gene is TRBJ1-5, the V gene TRBV12-3 or TRBV12-4; 7 nucleotides line up with TRBD1. After removal of 2 bases from V and 4 bases from J, the junction contained 5 bases not matched to a gene. The CDR3 spans 15 residues. The CDR3 nucleotides read TGTGCCAGCAGTTTAAGGACAGGTGGGAATCAGCCCCAGCATTTT. Its protein is CASSLRTGGNQPQHF.

In its sample, this clone was seen a few times. DNA of the CDR3: TGTGCCAGCAGCAGCCCGGGATCGTACAATGAGCAGTTCTTC. Encoded protein: CASSSPGSYNEQFF. The chain couples TRBV7-2 to TRBJ2-1; tentatively, D is TRBD2 (5 bases). The CDR3 is made up of 14 amino acids. Trimming stripped 5 bases from V and 4 bases from J, with 12 bases between. CDR1 and CDR2 (germline): SGHTA, FQGNSA.

This clone occurred many times. This sequence joins TRBV19 and TRBJ2-7; D gene uncertain. In germline, CDR1 is LNHDA, CDR2 SQIVND (reference sequence). Between the trimmed V and J ends, which lost 6 bases and 0 bases, there was a span of 6 bases. The CDR3 is 12 residues long. The CDR3 spells CASSFSSYEQYF. CDR3 DNA sequence: TGTGCCAGTAGCTTTAGCTCCTACGAGCAGTACTTC.

The rearrangement links TRBV27 to TRBJ2-1; D unclear. This CDR3 contains 12 residues. Germline CDR1 reads MNHEY; CDR2 reads SMNVEV (reference sequence). Trimming shortened V by 2 bases and J by 2 bases, and 1 base separated the two germline ends. The DNA of the CDR3 is TGTGCCAGCAGTTTAACCTACAATGAGCAGTTCTTC. This translates into CASSLTYNEQFF.

This chain joins TRBV10-2 and TRBJ1-6, with 12 bases matching TRBD1. Germline V gene sequence: CDR1 WSHSY, CDR2 SAAADI. The CDR3 contains 16 residues. Trimming removed 6 bases from V and 5 bases from J; junction bases left unmatched: 5. CDR3 sequence (DNA): TGCGCCAGCAGGGGGACAGGGGGCGCGAATAATTCACCCCTCCACTTT. It translates to CASRGTGGANNSPLHF.

The chain joins TRBV5-1 to TRBJ1-2; D gene ambiguous. With 0 bases removed from V and 8 bases from J, the gap between germline ends came to 14 bases. Germline CDR1 and CDR2: SGHRS and YFSETQ. The CDR3 covers 14 residues. CDR3 nucleotide sequence: TGCGCCAGCAGCTTGGACCCTGTCGCTAGAGGCTACACCTTC. It specifies CASSLDPVARGYTF. Full variable domain (remainder filled in from reference TRBV5-1 and TRBJ1-2): KAGVTQTPRYLIKTRGQQVTLSCSPISGHRSVSWYQQTPGQGLQFLFEYFSETQRNKGNFPGRFSGRQFSNSRSEMNVSTLELGDSALYLCASSLDPVARGYTFGSGTRLTVV.

The V gene is TRBV20-1, the J gene TRBJ2-1; 10 nucleotides line up with TRBD1. Germline V gene lookup returns CDR1 DFQATT and CDR2 SNEGSKA (reference sequence). The CDR3 covers 12 residues. CDR3 in amino acids: CKMDRGINEQFF. For the CDR3, the DNA is TGCAAAATGGACAGGGGGATCAATGAGCAGTTCTTC.

This clone appeared once. J is TRBJ1-6 and V is TRBV11-2; 7 nucleotides line up with TRBD1. CDR3 length: 15 residues. The V segment lost 2 bases and the J segment 7 bases; nucleotides outside the gene matches: 5. Germline-derived CDR1 and CDR2 are SGHAT and FQNNGV. The chain's CDR3 is CASSLTGVGNSPLHF. The CDR3 coding sequence is TGTGCCAGCAGCTTAACAGGGGTTGGGAATTCACCCCTCCACTTT.

This clone was seen many times. The V call is TRBV7-2, the J call TRBJ2-3; tentatively, D is TRBD2 (6 bases). The ends were cut back, 7 bases at V and 5 bases at J, with 13 bases in the middle. CDR1 SGHTA and CDR2 FQGNSA come from the germline V gene. CDR3 length: 13 residues. CDR3 in DNA: TGTGCCAGCACCGTTGTCGGGGGAGATACGCAGTATTTT. It translates to CASTVVGGDTQYF.

V usage is TRBV12-3 or TRBV12-4 and J usage is TRBJ1-1; D unresolved. The CDR3 runs 13 residues. Trimming stripped 4 bases from V and 1 base from J, with 7 bases between. The chain's CDR3 is CASSSNRNTEAFF. In nucleotides, the CDR3 is TGTGCCAGCAGTTCGAACAGGAACACTGAAGCTTTCTTT.

There are a few counts of this clone. This chain joins TRBV29-1 and TRBJ2-2; 14 nucleotides line up with TRBD2. Germline V gene lookup returns CDR1 SQVTM and CDR2 ANQGSEA. Trimming removed 5 bases from V and 0 bases from J; junction bases left unmatched: 2. The CDR3 is made up of 16 amino acids. CDR3 amino acids: CSVRTSGGTNTGELFF. The CDR3 nucleotides are TGCAGCGTTCGGACTAGCGGGGGGACGAACACCGGGGAGCTGTTTTTT.

This clone was found a few times. V usage is TRBV27 and J usage is TRBJ2-3, with TRBD2 as a possible D gene (6 bases). The V end lost 7 bases, the J end lost 3 bases, and 14 bases lay between the germline ends. The germline gives CDR1 MNHEY, CDR2 SMNVEV (reference sequence). The CDR3 length is 14 residues. The CDR3 DNA follows: TGTGCCAGCAACCCATGGGGGACTACAGATACGCAGTATTTT. Translation: CASNPWGTTDTQYF.

The rearrangement joins TRBV11-2 to TRBJ2-6; D gene uncertain. Trimming removed 1 base at V and 2 bases at J, with 6 bases between. Germline values: CDR1 SGHAT, CDR2 FQNNGV. The CDR3 is 15 residues long. Written as DNA, the CDR3 is TGTGCCAGCAGCTTAGCCTTACCTGGGGCCAACGTCCTGACTTTC. Translating gives CASSLALPGANVLTF.

This clone occurred a few times. The CDR3 spells CASSFVENTEAFF. The CDR3 DNA sequence: TGTGCCAGCAGCTTTGTTGAGAACACTGAAGCTTTCTTT. The chain is built from TRBV7-9 and TRBJ1-1, with D unresolved. V dropped 3 bases and J dropped 1 base, with 6 bases sitting between them. This CDR3 region has 13 residues. CDR1 is SEHNR, CDR2 FQNEAQ, per germline (reference sequence).

The chain links TRBV6-1 to TRBJ1-1; D not certain. Germline V gives CDR1 MNHNS, CDR2 SASEGT. This CDR3 has 11 amino acids. With 7 bases removed from V and 2 bases from J, the gap between germline ends came to 5 bases. The CDR3 loop reads CASIGNTEAFF. The CDR3 DNA follows: TGTGCCAGCATAGGCAACACTGAAGCTTTCTTT.

Here the CDR3 DNA reads TGTGCCAGCTCACCCCGACAGGGAAGCTCTGGAAACACCATATATTTT. Protein: CASSPRQGSSGNTIYF. This sequence joins TRBV18 and TRBJ1-3; 7 nucleotides match TRBD1. Germline trimming cut 3 bases from V and 0 bases from J; bases unmatched to any gene: 5. The CDR3 sequence is 16 residues long. Germline lookup yields CDR1 KGHSH and CDR2 LQKENI.

In its sample, this clone was seen a few times. The chain has TRBV6-1 and TRBJ1-6; D unresolved. The germline CDR1 and CDR2 sequences are MNHNS and SASEGT. The CDR3 runs to 14 residues. Trimming pared 2 bases from V and 7 bases from J, leaving 9 bases between. In DNA, the CDR3 is TGTGCCAGCAGTGAAATCAACCGAAATTCACCCCTCCACTTT. It encodes CASSEINRNSPLHF.